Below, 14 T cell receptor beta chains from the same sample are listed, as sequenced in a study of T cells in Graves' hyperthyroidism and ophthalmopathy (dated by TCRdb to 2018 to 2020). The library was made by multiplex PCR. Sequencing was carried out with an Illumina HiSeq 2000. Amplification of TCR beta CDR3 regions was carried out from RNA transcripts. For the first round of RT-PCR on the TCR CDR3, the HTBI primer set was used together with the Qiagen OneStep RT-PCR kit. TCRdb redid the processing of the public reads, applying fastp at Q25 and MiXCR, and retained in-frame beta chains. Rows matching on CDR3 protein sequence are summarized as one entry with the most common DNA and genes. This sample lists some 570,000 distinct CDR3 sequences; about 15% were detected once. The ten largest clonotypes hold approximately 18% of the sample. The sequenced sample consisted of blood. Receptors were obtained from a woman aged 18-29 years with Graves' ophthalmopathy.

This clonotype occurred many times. For the CDR3, the DNA is TGCAGCGTTGAAGATCGTCCTCTAGGATACAATGAGCAGTTCTTC. It codes for CSVEDRPLGYNEQFF. The chain combines TRBV29-1 with TRBJ2-1; D gene uncertain. The V end was cut by 0 bases, the J end by 4 bases, with 13 bases between. The CDR3 is 15 amino acids. Germline CDR1 is SQVTM and CDR2 is ANQGSEA.

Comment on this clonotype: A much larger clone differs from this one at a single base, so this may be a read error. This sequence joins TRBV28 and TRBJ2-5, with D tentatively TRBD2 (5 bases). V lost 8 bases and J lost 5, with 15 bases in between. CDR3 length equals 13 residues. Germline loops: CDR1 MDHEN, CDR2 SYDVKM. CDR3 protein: CASFPGVLETQYF. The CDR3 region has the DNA TGTGCCAGCTTCCCCGGGGTATTGGAGACCCAGTACTTC.

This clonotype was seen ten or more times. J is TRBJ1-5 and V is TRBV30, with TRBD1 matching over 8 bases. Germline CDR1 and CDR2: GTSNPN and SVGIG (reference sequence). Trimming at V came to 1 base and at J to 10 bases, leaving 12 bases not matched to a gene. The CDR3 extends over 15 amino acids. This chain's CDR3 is CAWSALDREGGPQHF. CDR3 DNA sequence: TGTGCCTGGAGTGCATTGGACAGGGAAGGGGGCCCCCAGCATTTT.

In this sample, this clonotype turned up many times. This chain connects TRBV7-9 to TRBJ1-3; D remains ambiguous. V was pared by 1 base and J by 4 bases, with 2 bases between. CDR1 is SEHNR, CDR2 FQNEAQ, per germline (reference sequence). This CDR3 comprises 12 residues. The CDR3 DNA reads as TGTGCCAGCAGCTTAGAGGGAAACACCATATATTTT. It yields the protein CASSLEGNTIYF.

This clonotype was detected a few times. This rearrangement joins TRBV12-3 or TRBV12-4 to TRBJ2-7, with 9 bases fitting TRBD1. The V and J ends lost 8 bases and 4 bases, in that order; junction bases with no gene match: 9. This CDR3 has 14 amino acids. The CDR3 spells CASGLGTGTYEQYF. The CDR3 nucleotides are TGTGCCAGCGGTCTGGGGACAGGGACTTACGAGCAGTACTTC.

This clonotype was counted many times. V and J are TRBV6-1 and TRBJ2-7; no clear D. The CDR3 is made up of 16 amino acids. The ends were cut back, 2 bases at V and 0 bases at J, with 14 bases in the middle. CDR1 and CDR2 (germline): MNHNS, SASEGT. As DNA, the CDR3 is TGTGCCAGCAGTGAACCGTGGACGCCGAGCTCCTACGAGCAGTACTTC. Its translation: CASSEPWTPSSYEQYF.

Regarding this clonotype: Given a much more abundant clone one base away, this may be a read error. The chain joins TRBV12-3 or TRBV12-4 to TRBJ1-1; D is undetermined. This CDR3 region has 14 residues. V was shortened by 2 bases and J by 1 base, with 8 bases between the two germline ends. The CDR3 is CASSLQLPNTEAFF. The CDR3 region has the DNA TGTGCCAGCAGTTTACAGCTTCCGAACACTGAAGCTTTCTTT.

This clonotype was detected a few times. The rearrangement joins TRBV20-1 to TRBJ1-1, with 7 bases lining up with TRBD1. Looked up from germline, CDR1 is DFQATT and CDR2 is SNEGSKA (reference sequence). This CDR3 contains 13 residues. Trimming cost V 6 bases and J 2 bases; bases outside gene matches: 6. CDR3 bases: TGCAGTGCCCCGGGACAGCCCAACACTGAAGCTTTCTTT. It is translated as CSAPGQPNTEAFF.

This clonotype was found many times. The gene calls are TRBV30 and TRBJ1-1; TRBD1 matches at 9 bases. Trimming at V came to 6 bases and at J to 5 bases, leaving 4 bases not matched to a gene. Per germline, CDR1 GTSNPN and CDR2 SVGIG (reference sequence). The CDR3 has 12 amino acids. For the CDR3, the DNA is TGTGCCTGCGACAGGGGGGATACTGAAGCTTTCTTT. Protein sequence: CACDRGDTEAFF.

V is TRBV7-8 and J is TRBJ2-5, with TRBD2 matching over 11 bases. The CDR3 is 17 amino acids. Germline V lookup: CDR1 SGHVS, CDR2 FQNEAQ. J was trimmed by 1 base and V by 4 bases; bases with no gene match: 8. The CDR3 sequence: CASSSGRLAGSQETQYF. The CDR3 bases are TGTGCCAGCAGCTCCGGGAGACTAGCGGGATCCCAAGAGACCCAGTACTTC.

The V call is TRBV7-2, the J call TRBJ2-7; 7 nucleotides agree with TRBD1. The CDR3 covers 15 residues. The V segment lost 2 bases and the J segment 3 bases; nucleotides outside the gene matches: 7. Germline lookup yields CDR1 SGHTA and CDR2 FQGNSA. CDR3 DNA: TGTGCCAGCAGCTTACAGGGGGACGGCTACTACGAGCAGTACTTC. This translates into CASSLQGDGYYEQYF.

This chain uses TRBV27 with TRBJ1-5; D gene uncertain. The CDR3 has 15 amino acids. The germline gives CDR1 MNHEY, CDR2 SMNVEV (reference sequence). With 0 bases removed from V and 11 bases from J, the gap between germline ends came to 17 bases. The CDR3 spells CASSLSSGAQSAQHF. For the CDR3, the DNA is TGTGCCAGCAGTTTATCATCCGGAGCCCAATCAGCCCAGCATTTT.

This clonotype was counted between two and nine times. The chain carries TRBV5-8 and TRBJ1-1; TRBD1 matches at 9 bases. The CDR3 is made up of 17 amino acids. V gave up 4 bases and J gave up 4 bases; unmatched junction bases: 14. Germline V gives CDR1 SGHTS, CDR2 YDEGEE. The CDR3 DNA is TGTGCCAGCAGCGTCCCGGGACAGGGCGAGTTGGGCACTGAAGCTTTCTTT. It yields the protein CASSVPGQGELGTEAFF.

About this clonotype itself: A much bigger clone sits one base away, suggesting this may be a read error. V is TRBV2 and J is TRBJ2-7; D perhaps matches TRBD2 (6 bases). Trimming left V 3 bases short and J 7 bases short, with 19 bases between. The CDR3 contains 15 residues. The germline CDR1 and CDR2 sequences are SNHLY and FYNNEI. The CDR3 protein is CASSDGTLNSNEQYF. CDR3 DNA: TGTGCCAGCAGTGACGGGACTCTAAACTCAAATGAGCAGTACTTC.